These 13 T cell receptor beta chains originate from one sample sequenced in a study of blood T cell repertoires in COVID-19. Assay used: immunoSEQ multiplex PCR; TCRdb lists only in-frame clones, some missing. Among approximately 69,000 clones listed, roughly 80% were seen once. The sequenced sample was peripheral blood. The receptors were gathered from an elderly woman with acute or convalescent COVID-19.

The rearrangement uses TRBV5-6 and TRBJ1-2; D uncertain. V was shortened by 3 bases and J by 0 bases, with 12 bases between the two germline ends. The germline gives CDR1 SGHDT, CDR2 YYEEEE. The CDR3 contains 15 residues. The CDR3 DNA reads TGTGCCAGCAGCTCGGTCGGGTCAGCTAACTATGGCTACACCTTC. It translates to CASSSVGSANYGYTF. The whole variable domain, remainder taken from reference TRBV5-6 and TRBJ1-2, is DAGVTQSPTHLIKTRGQQVTLRCSPKSGHDTVSWYQQALGQGPQFIFQYYEEEERQRGNFPDRFSGHQFPNYSSELNVNALLLGDSALYLCASSSVGSANYGYTFGSGTRLTVV.

This clone was seen once. The V and J genes are TRBV10-2 and TRBJ2-3, with 7 bases matching TRBD2. With 2 bases clipped from V and 4 bases from J, the junction kept 6 bases outside the gene matches. The CDR3 totals 15 residues. The germline V gene has CDR1 WSHSY and CDR2 SAAADI. The CDR3 coding sequence is TGCGCCAGCAGTGAGGACGGGAGGCTGCCAGATACGCAGTATTTT. It codes for CASSEDGRLPDTQYF.

The genes are TRBV11-2 and TRBJ2-7; 8 nucleotides agree with TRBD2. Germline CDR1 and CDR2: SGHAT and FQNNGV. V trimming: 0 bases; J trimming: 6 bases; junction bases outside the gene matches: 10. The CDR3 runs to 16 residues. The DNA for the CDR3 is TGTGCCAGCAGCTTAGATCTGGGAGGACTAGCCTCCGAGCAGTACTTC. Translated: CASSLDLGGLASEQYF.

V gene TRBV5-1 combines with J gene TRBJ2-1; the match to TRBD2 covers 12 bases. The junction had 7 bases not matched to a gene; V was cut back by 4 bases and J by 8 bases. CDR1 SGHRS and CDR2 YFSETQ come from the germline V gene. The CDR3 totals 15 residues. The CDR3 is CASSLTSGSGDEQFF. The CDR3 nucleotides are TGCGCCAGCAGCCTGACTAGCGGGAGTGGAGATGAGCAGTTCTTC.

The gene calls are TRBV7-2 and TRBJ2-7, with D unresolved. Germline CDR1 is SGHTA and CDR2 is FQGNSA. With 1 base removed from V and 6 bases from J, the gap between germline ends came to 16 bases. CDR3 length: 15 amino acids. The CDR3 spells CASSLGVSASSEQYF. CDR3 bases: TGTGCCAGCAGCTTAGGAGTCAGCGCCTCGAGCGAGCAGTACTTC.

V usage is TRBV5-1 and J usage is TRBJ1-5; D might be TRBD1 (5 bases). The CDR3 is made up of 15 amino acids. Germline CDR1 SGHRS, CDR2 YFSETQ. Trimming removed 1 base from V and 5 bases from J, with 13 bases in between. This CDR3 reads CASSLSGGIYQPQHF. The CDR3 coding sequence is TGCGCCAGCAGCTTGTCGGGGGGGATTTATCAGCCCCAGCATTTT.

V usage is TRBV19 and J usage is TRBJ1-4; a possible D gene is TRBD1 (5 bases). This CDR3 is 15 amino acids long. The germline V gene encodes CDR1 LNHDA and CDR2 SQIVND (reference sequence). The germline V and J ends were trimmed by 4 bases and 3 bases, with 12 bases remaining between them. CDR3: CASSNQGAANEKLFF. CDR3 DNA sequence: TGTGCCAGTAGTAACCAGGGTGCAGCTAATGAAAAACTGTTTTTT.

This clone was seen only a few times. V is TRBV6-2 or TRBV6-3 and J is TRBJ2-7; 7 bases match TRBD1. Per germline, CDR1 MNHEY and CDR2 SVGEGT. CDR3 length: 15 amino acids. J gave up 7 bases and V 2 bases, and 11 bases lay outside the gene matches. The CDR3 protein is CASSYGSRGIYEQYF. The CDR3 coding sequence is TGTGCCAGCAGTTACGGAAGCAGGGGGATATATGAGCAGTACTTC.

This chain joins TRBV28 and TRBJ1-2; tentatively, D is TRBD1 (5 bases). The germline CDR1 and CDR2 sequences are MDHEN and SYDVKM. The CDR3 is 16 amino acids. Trimming shortened V by 4 bases and J by 8 bases, and 23 bases separated the two germline ends. In nucleotides, the CDR3 is TGTGCCAGCAGTTCCCCCGACAGAGGATGGGCACGGGGCTACACCTTC. Protein: CASSSPDRGWARGYTF.

This clone turned up a few times. V is TRBV5-8 and J is TRBJ2-1, with D possibly matching TRBD2 (6 bases). With 1 base removed from V and 6 bases from J, the gap between germline ends came to 11 bases. This CDR3 region has 14 residues. From germline, CDR1 is SGHTS and CDR2 YDEGEE. CDR3 nucleotide sequence: TGTGCCAGCAGCTTGTTCGGGAGTAGCAATGAGCAGTTCTTC. Protein sequence: CASSLFGSSNEQFF.

This sequence joins TRBV18 and TRBJ2-2, with D tentatively TRBD1 (5 bases). From germline, CDR1 is KGHSH and CDR2 LQKENI. The CDR3 consists of 15 residues. V lost 3 bases, J lost 6 bases, and 14 bases lay in between. CDR3 coding DNA: TGTGCCAGCTCACCCGCCGATACAGGAGCCGGGGAGCTGTTTTTT. Residues: CASSPADTGAGELFF.

This chain connects TRBV28 to TRBJ1-3; D is possibly TRBD1 (5 bases). The CDR3 has 15 residues. Trimming removed 5 bases at V and 0 bases at J, with 11 bases between. Germline V gives CDR1 MDHEN, CDR2 SYDVKM. In DNA form, the CDR3 reads TGTGCCAGCAGTCCCCGACAGAGCTCTGGAAACACCATATATTTT. It encodes CASSPRQSSGNTIYF.

The rearrangement links TRBV21-1 to TRBJ2-7; the D call in the table, TRBD1, was not verified against the DNA. TRBV21-1 represents a pseudogene. This CDR3 is built from 19 residues. The CDR3 spells CASSKDSGLDRGWIYEQYF. As DNA, the CDR3 is TGTGCCAGCAGCAAAGATTCGGGGTTAGACAGGGGCTGGATCTACGAGCAGTACTTC.